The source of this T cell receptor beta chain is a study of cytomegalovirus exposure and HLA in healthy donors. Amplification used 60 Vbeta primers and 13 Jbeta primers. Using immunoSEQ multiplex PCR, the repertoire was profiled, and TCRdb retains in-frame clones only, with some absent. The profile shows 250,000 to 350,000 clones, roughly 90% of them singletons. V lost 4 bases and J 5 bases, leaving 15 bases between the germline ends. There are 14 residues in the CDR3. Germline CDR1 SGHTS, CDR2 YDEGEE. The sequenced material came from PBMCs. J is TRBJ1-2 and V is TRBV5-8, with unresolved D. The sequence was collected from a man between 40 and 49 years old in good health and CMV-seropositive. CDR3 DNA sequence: TGTGCCAGCAGCCTGGAAGGTTACGGGTATGGCTACACCTTC. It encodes CASSLEGYGYGYTF.